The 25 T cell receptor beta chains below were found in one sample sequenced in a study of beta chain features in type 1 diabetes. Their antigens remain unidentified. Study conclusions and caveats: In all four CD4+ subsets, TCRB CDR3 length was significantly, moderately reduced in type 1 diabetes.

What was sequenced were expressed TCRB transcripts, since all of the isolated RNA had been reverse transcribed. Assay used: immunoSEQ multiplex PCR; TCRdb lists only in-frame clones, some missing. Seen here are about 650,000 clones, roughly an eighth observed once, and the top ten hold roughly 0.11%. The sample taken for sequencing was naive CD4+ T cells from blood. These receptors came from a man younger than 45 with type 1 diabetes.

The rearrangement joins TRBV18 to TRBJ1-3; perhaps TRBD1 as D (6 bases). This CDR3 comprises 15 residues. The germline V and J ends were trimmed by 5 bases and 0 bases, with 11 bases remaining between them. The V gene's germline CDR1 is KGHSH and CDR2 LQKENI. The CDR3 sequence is CASSFTGNSGNTIYF. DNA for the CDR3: TGTGCCAGCTCATTCACAGGGAACTCTGGAAACACCATATATTTT.

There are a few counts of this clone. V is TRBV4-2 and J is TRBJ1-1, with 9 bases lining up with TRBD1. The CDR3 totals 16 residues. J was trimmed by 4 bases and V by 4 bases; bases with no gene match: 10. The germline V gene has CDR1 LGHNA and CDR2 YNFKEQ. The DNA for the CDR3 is TGTGCCAGCAGCCCCCCGGACAGGGGAGGGAGCACTGAAGCTTTCTTT. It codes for CASSPPDRGGSTEAFF.

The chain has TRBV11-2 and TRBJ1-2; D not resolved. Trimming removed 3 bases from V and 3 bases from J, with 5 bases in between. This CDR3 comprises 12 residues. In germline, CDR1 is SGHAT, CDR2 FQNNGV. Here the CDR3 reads CASSLRDYGYTF. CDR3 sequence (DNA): TGTGCCAGCAGCTTGAGAGACTATGGCTACACCTTC.

The CDR3 DNA follows: TGTGCCAGCAGTTTAACCGGGGAGCTGTTTTTT. This codes for CASSLTGELFF. The chain has TRBV28 and TRBJ2-2; no firm D call. Germline V gene sequence: CDR1 MDHEN, CDR2 SYDVKM. Trimming cost V 2 bases and J 5 bases, with 0 bases left between them. The CDR3 is 11 residues long.

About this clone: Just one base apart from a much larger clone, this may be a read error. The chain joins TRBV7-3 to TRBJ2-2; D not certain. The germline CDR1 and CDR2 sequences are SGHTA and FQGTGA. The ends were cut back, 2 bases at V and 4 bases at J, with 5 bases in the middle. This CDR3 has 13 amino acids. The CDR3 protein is CASSLDGTGELFF. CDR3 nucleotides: TGTGCCAGCAGCTTAGACGGCACCGGGGAGCTGTTTTTT.

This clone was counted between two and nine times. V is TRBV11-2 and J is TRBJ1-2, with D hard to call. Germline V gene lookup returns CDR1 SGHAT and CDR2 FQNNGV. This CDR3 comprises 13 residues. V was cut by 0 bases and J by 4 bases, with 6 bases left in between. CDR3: CASSLDGSYGYTF. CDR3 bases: TGTGCCAGCAGCTTAGATGGGAGCTATGGCTACACCTTC.

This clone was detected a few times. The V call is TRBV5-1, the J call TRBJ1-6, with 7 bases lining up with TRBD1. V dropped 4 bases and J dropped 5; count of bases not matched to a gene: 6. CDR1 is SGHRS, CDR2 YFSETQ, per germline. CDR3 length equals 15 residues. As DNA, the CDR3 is TGCGCCAGCAGCCGGGACAGCCGGAATAATTCACCCCTCCACTTT. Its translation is CASSRDSRNNSPLHF.

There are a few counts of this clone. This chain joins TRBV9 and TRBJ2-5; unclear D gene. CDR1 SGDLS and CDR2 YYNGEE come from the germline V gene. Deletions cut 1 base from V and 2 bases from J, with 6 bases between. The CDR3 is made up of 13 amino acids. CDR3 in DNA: TGTGCCAGCAGCGTAATACCACAAGAGACCCAGTACTTC. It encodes CASSVIPQETQYF.

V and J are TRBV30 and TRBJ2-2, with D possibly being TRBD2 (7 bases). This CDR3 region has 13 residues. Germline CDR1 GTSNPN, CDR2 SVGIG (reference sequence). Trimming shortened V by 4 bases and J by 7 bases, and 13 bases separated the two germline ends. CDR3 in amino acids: CAWTQGRGGELFF. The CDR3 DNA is TGTGCCTGGACCCAGGGGAGGGGCGGGGAGCTGTTTTTT.

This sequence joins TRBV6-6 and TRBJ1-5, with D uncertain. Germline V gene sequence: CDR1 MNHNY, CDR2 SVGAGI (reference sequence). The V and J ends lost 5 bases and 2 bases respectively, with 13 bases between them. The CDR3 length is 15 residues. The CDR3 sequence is CASSKPREGNQPQHF. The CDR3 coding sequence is TGTGCCAGCAGTAAACCGAGAGAAGGCAATCAGCCCCAGCATTTT.

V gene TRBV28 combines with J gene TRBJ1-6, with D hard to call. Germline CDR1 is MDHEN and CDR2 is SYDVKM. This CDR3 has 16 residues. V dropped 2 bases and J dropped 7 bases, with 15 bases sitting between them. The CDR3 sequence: CASSLRLVIRNSPLHF. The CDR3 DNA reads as TGTGCCAGCAGTTTACGACTCGTTATCCGCAATTCACCCCTCCACTTT.

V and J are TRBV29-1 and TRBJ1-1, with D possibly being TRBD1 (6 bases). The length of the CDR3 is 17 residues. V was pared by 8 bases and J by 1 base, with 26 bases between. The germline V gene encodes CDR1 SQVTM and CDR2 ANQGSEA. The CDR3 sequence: CSFRNSLGGARNTEAFF. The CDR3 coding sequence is TGCAGCTTCCGAAACTCCCTGGGGGGGGCACGGAACACTGAAGCTTTCTTT.

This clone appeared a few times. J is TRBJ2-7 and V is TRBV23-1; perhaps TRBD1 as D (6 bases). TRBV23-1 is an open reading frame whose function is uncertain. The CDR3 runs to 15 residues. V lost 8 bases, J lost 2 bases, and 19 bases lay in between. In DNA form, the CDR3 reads TGCGCCAGCGCCCCAGGGGTTAGTAGGCCCTACGAGCAGTACTTC. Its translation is CASAPGVSRPYEQYF.

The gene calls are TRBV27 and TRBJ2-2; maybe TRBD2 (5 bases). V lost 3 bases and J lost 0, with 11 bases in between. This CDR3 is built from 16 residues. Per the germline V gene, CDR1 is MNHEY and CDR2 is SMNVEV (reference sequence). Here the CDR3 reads CASSFWGVANTGELFF. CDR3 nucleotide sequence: TGTGCCAGCAGTTTTTGGGGAGTGGCGAACACCGGGGAGCTGTTTTTT.

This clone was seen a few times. CDR3 residues: CAITTESGTGELFF. For the CDR3, the DNA is TGTGCCATCACTACTGAGTCTGGCACCGGGGAGCTGTTTTTT. The rearrangement links TRBV10-3 to TRBJ2-2; D not resolved. From germline, CDR1 is ENHRY and CDR2 SYGVKD. The CDR3 extends over 14 amino acids. The germline V and J ends were trimmed by 7 bases and 4 bases, with 13 bases remaining between them.

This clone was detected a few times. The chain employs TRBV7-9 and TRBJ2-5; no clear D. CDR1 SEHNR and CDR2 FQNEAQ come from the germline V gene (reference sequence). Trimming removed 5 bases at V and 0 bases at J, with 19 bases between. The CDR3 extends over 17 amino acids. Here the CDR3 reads CASSPPTVGIYQETQYF. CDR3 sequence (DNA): TGTGCCAGCAGCCCCCCCACGGTAGGGATCTACCAAGAGACCCAGTACTTC.

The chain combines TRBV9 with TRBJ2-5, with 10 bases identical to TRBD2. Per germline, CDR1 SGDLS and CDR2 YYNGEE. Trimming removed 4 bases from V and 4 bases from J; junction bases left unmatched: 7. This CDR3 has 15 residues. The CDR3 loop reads CASSPGTSEGETQYF. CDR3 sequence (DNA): TGTGCCAGCAGCCCAGGGACTAGCGAGGGAGAGACCCAGTACTTC. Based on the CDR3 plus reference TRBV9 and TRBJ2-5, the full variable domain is DSGVTQTPKHLITATGQRVTLRCSPRSGDLSVYWYQQSLDQGLQFLIQYYNGEERAKGNILERFSAQQFPDLHSELNLSSLELGDSALYFCASSPGTSEGETQYFGPGTRLLVL.

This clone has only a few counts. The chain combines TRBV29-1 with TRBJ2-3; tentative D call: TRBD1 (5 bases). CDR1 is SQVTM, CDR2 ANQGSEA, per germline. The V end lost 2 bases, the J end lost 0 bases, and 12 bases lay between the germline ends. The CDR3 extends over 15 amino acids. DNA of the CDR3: TGCAGCGTTGAACCCGGCAGGGAAAGCACAGATACGCAGTATTTT. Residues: CSVEPGRESTDTQYF.

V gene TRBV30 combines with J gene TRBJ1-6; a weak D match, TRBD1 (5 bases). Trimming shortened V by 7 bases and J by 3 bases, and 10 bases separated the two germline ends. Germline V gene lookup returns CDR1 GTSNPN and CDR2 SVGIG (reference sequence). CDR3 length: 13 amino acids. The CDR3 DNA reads TGTGCCTTCGGGACGGTCTATAATTCACCCCTCCACTTT. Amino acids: CAFGTVYNSPLHF.

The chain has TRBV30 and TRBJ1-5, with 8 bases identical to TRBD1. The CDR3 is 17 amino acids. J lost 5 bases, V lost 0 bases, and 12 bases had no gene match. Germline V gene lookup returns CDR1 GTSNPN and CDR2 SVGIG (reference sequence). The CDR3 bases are TGTGCCTGGAGTGTAGGAGTTTGGACAGGGCCGGATCAGCCCCAGCATTTT. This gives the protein CAWSVGVWTGPDQPQHF.

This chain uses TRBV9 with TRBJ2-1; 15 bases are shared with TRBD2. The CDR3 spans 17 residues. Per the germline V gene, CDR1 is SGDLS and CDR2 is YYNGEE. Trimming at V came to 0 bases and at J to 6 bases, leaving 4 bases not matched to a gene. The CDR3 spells CASSVGGTSGGTNEQFF. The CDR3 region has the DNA TGTGCCAGCAGCGTAGGCGGGACTAGCGGGGGGACCAATGAGCAGTTCTTC.

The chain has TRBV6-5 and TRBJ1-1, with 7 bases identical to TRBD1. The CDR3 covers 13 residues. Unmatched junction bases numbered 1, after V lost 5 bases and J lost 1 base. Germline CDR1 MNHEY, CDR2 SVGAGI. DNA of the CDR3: TGTGCCAGCAGTGGACAGGCGAACACTGAAGCTTTCTTT. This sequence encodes CASSGQANTEAFF.

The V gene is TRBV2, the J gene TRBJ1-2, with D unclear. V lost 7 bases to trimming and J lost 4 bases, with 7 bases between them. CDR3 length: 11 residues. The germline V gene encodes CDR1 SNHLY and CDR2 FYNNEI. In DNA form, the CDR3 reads TGTGCCAGCACCTTTTCCTATGGCTACACCTTC. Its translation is CASTFSYGYTF.

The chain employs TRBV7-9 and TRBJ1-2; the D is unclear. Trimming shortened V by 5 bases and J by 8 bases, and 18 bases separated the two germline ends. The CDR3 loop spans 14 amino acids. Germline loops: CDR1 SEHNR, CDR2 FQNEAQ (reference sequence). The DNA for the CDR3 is TGTGCCAGCAGCCGGCCCGAGCGTCGAAGCGGCTACACCTTC. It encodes CASSRPERRSGYTF.

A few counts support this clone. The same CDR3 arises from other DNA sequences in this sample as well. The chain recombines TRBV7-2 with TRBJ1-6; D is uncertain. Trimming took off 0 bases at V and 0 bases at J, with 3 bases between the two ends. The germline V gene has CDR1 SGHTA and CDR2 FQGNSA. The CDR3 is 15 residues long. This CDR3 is CASSLASSYNSPLHF. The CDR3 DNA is TGTGCCAGCAGCTTAGCGAGCTCCTATAATTCACCCCTCCACTTT.